Listed below are T cell receptor beta chains from one sample, sequenced in a study of T cells in Graves' hyperthyroidism and ophthalmopathy. TCRdb independently ran MiXCR on the multiplex PCR reads; one entry per CDR3 protein. The sample lists around 440,000 distinct CDR3 sequences, 15% to 19% occurring once. Source material: blood. The origin of the receptors is a young woman with Graves' hyperthyroidism. CDR3s include the opening cysteine and the closing phenylalanine or tryptophan. The D gene is left open where the match is weak. Expanded clones are given a class, and other clones once, few, many or no size at all.

clone_size d_call j_call v_call cdr3_nt cdr3_aa
many . TRBJ1-2 TRBV2 TGTGCCAGCAGTGATGCGGCGTACATGGGTGGCTACACCTTC CASSDAAYMGGYTF
many . TRBJ1-5 TRBV27 TGTGCCAGCAGACCGGGGATTAGCAATCAGCCCCAGCATTTT CASRPGISNQPQHF
. . TRBJ2-1 TRBV18 TGTGCCAGCTCACCACTAAGGGGTTCACAGCTCAACAATGAGCAGTTCTTC CASSPLRGSQLNNEQFF
. . TRBJ2-2 TRBV12-3/TRBV12-4 TGTGCCAGCACCTTTGAAGCTGGGGCTGGCACCGGGGAGCTGTTTTTT CASTFEAGAGTGELFF
few . TRBJ1-2 TRBV20-1 TGCAGTGCTCTACAGGGAACCCCTAATGGCTACACCTTC CSALQGTPNGYTF
many . TRBJ1-4 TRBV20-1 TGCAGTGCTTTATCCGGTGAAAAACTGTTTTTT CSALSGEKLFF
. TRBD1 TRBJ2-1 TRBV10-3 TGTGCCATCAGACCGGACAGGGGGACGTACAATGAGCAGTTCTTC CAIRPDRGTYNEQFF
few TRBD1 TRBJ1-5 TRBV7-2 TGTGCCAGCAGCCACGGGACAGGGGGCATAAATCAGCCCCAGCATTTT CASSHGTGGINQPQHF
once TRBD1 TRBJ2-7 TRBV5-1 TGCGCCAGCAGCTGGACAGGGGGGTGGGAGCAGTACTTC CASSWTGGWEQYF
. TRBD2 TRBJ2-1 TRBV6-1 TGTGCCAGCAGAGACTGGGGACTAGCGATTGGGCAGTTCTTC CASRDWGLAIGQFF
few . TRBJ1-2 TRBV10-3 TGTGCCATCAGCGTCCCAGGGTTAAGTGGCTACACCTTC CAISVPGLSGYTF
. TRBD1 TRBJ1-2 TRBV6-1 TGTGCCAGCAGTCTCCGATCGGGACAGGGGGACTATGGCTACACCTTC CASSLRSGQGDYGYTF
many . TRBJ2-5 TRBV18 TGTGCCAGCTCACCCGGCGCCGGGGAGACCCAGTACTTC CASSPGAGETQYF
few TRBD1 TRBJ2-2 TRBV6-2/TRBV6-3 TGTGCCAGCAGTTCAGGGGGCGCCTCCACCGGGGAGCTGTTTTTT CASSSGGASTGELFF
many . TRBJ1-1 TRBV18 TGTGCCAGCTCACCCGTTGGTGGTATGAACACTGAAGCTTTCTTT CASSPVGGMNTEAFF
. . TRBJ1-4 TRBV18 TGTGCCAGCTCACTCAAGAGGGGTCAGACAACTAATGAAAAACTGTTTTTT CASSLKRGQTTNEKLFF